The following is a T cell receptor beta chain sequence with its context. The antigen remains undetermined. V was pared by 1 base and J by 5 bases, with 13 bases of the junction left unmatched. The V gene's germline CDR1 is MGHRA and CDR2 YSYEKL. The CDR3 is 17 amino acids. The data originate from a study of cytomegalovirus exposure and HLA in healthy donors. PCR primers comprised 60 Vbeta and 13 Jbeta primers. Here immunoSEQ multiplex PCR was the method, and the copy in TCRdb shows in-frame clones only, minus some. The sample lists approximately 140,000 clones, roughly 80% occurring once. Study-level results: A highly shared variant cluster was judged a likely technical artifact.

The sequence was collected from a middle-aged man in good health and CMV-seropositive. The sequencing input was PBMCs. V is TRBV4-1 and J is TRBJ2-7; TRBD2 agrees at 8 bases. The CDR3 here is CASSQASGRGGGHEQYF. CDR3 DNA: TGCGCCAGCAGCCAAGCATCCGGGAGGGGCGGGGGGCACGAGCAGTACTTC.